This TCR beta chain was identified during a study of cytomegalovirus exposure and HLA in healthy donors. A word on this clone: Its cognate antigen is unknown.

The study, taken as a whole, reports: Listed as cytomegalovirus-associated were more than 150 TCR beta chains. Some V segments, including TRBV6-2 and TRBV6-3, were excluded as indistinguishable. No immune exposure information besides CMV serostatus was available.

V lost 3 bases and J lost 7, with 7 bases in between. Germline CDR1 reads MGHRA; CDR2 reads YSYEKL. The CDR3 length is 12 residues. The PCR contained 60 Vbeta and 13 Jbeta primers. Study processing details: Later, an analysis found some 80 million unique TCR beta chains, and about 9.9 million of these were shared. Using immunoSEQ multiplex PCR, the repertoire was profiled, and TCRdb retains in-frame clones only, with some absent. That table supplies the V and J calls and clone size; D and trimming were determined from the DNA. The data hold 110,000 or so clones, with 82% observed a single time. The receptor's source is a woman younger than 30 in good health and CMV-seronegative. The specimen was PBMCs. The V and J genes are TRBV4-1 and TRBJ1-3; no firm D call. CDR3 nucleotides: TGCGCCAGCAGCCAGGGCGAGAACACCATATATTTT. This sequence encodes CASSQGENTIYF.